This T cell receptor beta chain emerged from a study of identical twins. Points on this clonotype: Its target is unknown.

Regarding the study as a whole: Twin-shared out-of-frame alpha sequences were enriched for low generation probability.

MiXCR was run by TCRdb on the 5' RACE reads, yielding one entry per CDR3 protein. The profile shows 400,000 to 550,000 distinct CDR3 sequences, about 13% of them singletons. The CDR3 contains 15 residues. Germline CDR1 and CDR2: MGHDK and SYGVNS. With 6 bases clipped from V and 3 bases from J, the junction kept 11 bases outside the gene matches. These same records also appear under a second study, on yellow fever vaccine responses in identical twins.

The sequenced material came from CD4+ T cells sorted from blood. This receptor was obtained from a young woman in good health. The rearrangement uses TRBV25-1 and TRBJ2-7; 7 nucleotides agree with TRBD1. DNA for the CDR3: TGTGCCAGCAGGAACTGTACAGGGGCTTTCTACGAGCAGTACTTC. This codes for CASRNCTGAFYEQYF.